This T cell receptor (beta chain) was recorded in a study of blood T cell repertoires in COVID-19. Assay used: immunoSEQ multiplex PCR; TCRdb lists only in-frame clones, some missing. Of 57,000 or so clones listed, around 80% are singletons. The V end lost 2 bases, the J end lost 7 bases, and 9 bases lay between the germline ends. This CDR3 contains 13 residues. The V gene's germline CDR1 is SGHKS and CDR2 YYEKEE (reference sequence). Sample: peripheral blood. The V and J genes are TRBV5-5 and TRBJ2-2, with TRBD1 as a possible D gene (5 bases). This TCR was sampled from a man aged 55 to 70 with acute or convalescent COVID-19. Written as DNA, the CDR3 is TGTGCCAGCAGCTTACAGGTTGTCGGGGAGCTGTTTTTT. Amino acid sequence: CASSLQVVGELFF.